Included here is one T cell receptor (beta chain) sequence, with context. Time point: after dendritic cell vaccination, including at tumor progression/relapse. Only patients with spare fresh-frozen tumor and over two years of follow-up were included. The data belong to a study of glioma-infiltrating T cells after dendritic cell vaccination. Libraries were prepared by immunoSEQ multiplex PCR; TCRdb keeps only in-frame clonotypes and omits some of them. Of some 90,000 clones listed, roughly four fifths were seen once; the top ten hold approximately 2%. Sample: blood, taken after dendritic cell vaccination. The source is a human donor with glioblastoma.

The CDR3, as DNA: TGTGCCAGCAGTGAATACTCTGGAAACACCATATATTTT. Its translation: CASSEYSGNTIYF. V gene TRBV6-1 combines with J gene TRBJ1-3; D gene uncertain. V lost 2 bases and J 0 bases, leaving 2 bases between the germline ends. The CDR3 extends over 13 amino acids. From germline, CDR1 is MNHNS and CDR2 SASEGT.